Listed here is a single T cell receptor beta chain. Its antigen is still unknown. This record comes from a study of blood T cells in healthy people across ages. Ranging in age from about 6 to 95, the donors were healthy Caucasian individuals from Russia. The CDR3 totals 15 residues. CDR1 and CDR2 from the germline V gene are SGHTA and FQGNSA. V lost 5 bases and J lost 5; bases outside the gene matches: 12. Combining a sample-barcoded 5' primer with a J-beta primer mix, a second PCR ran for roughly 7 to 12 cycles. MiXCR, applied by TCRdb to the 5' RACE reads, yields one record per CDR3 protein. Among under 1,000,000 distinct CDR3 sequences listed, about 46% were seen once. Study-wide findings and caveats: The unsorted PBMCs prevented any conclusive comparison of naive versus antigen-experienced cells.

The chain carries TRBV7-2 and TRBJ2-7; TRBD1 agrees at 7 bases. The sample consisted of blood. The source of this sequence is a man older than 75 in good health. The CDR3 is CASSPDRLLGNEQYF. Here the CDR3 DNA reads TGTGCCAGCAGCCCGGACAGGCTTTTAGGGAACGAGCAGTACTTC.